The rows below give T cell receptor beta chains drawn from one sample of a study of blood T cell repertoires in COVID-19. This table comes from immunoSEQ multiplex PCR, and its TCRdb copy is limited to in-frame clones, with some not included. This sample has about 88,000 clones, with nearly 90% found just once. The sample comprised peripheral blood. These receptors all stem from an elderly woman with acute or convalescent COVID-19. The CDR3 runs from the conserved cysteine through the conserved F or W. Fields, in order: V gene, J gene, clone size, D gene, CDR3 protein, CDR3 DNA. D genes are given only for firm matches. Expanded clones are given a class, and other clones once, few, many or no size at all.

TRBV6-6	TRBJ1-1	.	.	CASTSDNAITEAFF	TGTGCCAGCACTTCCGACAATGCCATCACTGAAGCTTTCTTT
TRBV7-8	TRBJ2-5	.	.	CASSLSSGVGTQYF	TGTGCCAGCAGCTTATCGTCGGGGGTGGGGACCCAGTACTTC
TRBV19	TRBJ2-2	once	TRBD1	CASSTPKGQGWTGELFF	TGTGCCAGTAGTACCCCCAAGGGACAGGGTTGGACCGGGGAGCTGTTTTTT
TRBV7-8	TRBJ1-6	.	.	CASSRGGLYNSPLHF	TGTGCCAGCAGCCGAGGGGGACTGTATAATTCACCCCTCCACTTT
TRBV19	TRBJ2-6	.	TRBD1	CASRVAGGFSGANVLTF	TGTGCCAGTAGGGTAGCAGGGGGCTTCTCTGGGGCCAACGTCCTGACTTTC
TRBV7-6	TRBJ2-1	once	TRBD2	CASSLASSGASSYNEQFF	TGTGCCAGCAGCTTAGCATCTAGCGGAGCGAGCTCCTACAATGAGCAGTTCTTC
TRBV30	TRBJ2-3	.	.	CAWSAGQIFTDTQYF	TGTGCCTGGAGCGCCGGACAAATATTCACAGATACGCAGTATTTT
TRBV5-4	TRBJ2-7	.	TRBD2	CASSASGGGSYEQYF	TGTGCCAGCAGCGCGTCCGGCGGGGGCTCCTACGAGCAGTACTTC
TRBV6-5	TRBJ2-6	once	.	CASRLTGSGANVLTF	TGTGCCAGCAGACTAACAGGCTCTGGGGCCAACGTCCTGACTTTC
TRBV24-1	TRBJ1-5	.	.	CASQRGSQPQHF	TGTGCCTCCCAAAGGGGTAGCCAGCCCCAGCATTTT
TRBV4-1	TRBJ1-4	.	.	CASSQAGATNEKLFF	TGCGCCAGCAGCCAGGCAGGGGCAACTAATGAAAAACTGTTTTTT
TRBV18	TRBJ2-7	.	TRBD1	CASSPDRVAYEQYF	TGTGCCAGCTCCCCAGACAGGGTAGCCTACGAGCAGTACTTC
TRBV5-6	TRBJ2-5	.	TRBD1	CASSPRGQASQETQYF	TGTGCCAGCAGCCCGCGGGGACAGGCCTCCCAAGAGACCCAGTACTTC
TRBV28	TRBJ1-1	.	.	CASSLGGPPVTFF	TGTGCCAGCAGTTTGGGGGGGCCCCCGGTGACTTTCTTT
TRBV7-2	TRBJ2-7	.	TRBD1	CASSGQGGLAYEQYF	TGTGCCAGCAGCGGACAGGGTGGTTTGGCCTACGAGCAGTACTTC
TRBV18	TRBJ2-3	.	.	CASSPTATDTQYF	TGTGCCAGCTCACCAACAGCCACAGATACGCAGTATTTT
TRBV21-1	TRBJ2-1	.	.	CASSKGGGSSYNEQFF	TGTGCCAGCAGCAAAGGTGGCGGCAGCTCCTACAATGAGCAGTTCTTC
TRBV7-2	TRBJ1-4	once	TRBD1	CASSLDRENEKLFF	TGTGCCAGCAGCCTTGACAGGGAGAATGAAAAACTGTTTTTT
TRBV28	TRBJ1-5	.	.	CASSRDNSNQPQHF	TGTGCCAGCAGCAGGGACAATAGCAATCAGCCCCAGCATTTT
TRBV6-2/TRBV6-3	TRBJ2-2	once	TRBD2	CASSTGRGVGTGELFF	TGTGCCAGCAGTACGGGGCGGGGGGTCGGCACCGGGGAGCTGTTTTTT
TRBV19	TRBJ2-3	.	TRBD2	CASSIDSQTGGRTDTQYF	TGTGCCAGTAGTATAGATTCCCAAACGGGGGGGAGGACAGATACGCAGTATTTT
TRBV3-1/TRBV3-2	TRBJ2-5	.	.	CASSHRGYQETQYF	TGTGCCAGCAGCCATAGGGGGTACCAAGAGACCCAGTACTTC
TRBV9	TRBJ1-5	.	TRBD1	CASSGTGGNQPQHF	TGTGCCAGCAGCGGGACAGGGGGGAATCAGCCCCAGCATTTT
TRBV13	TRBJ1-2	once	TRBD1	CASSRQQGFYGYTF	TGTGCCAGCAGCCGACAACAGGGGTTCTATGGCTACACCTTC
TRBV5-1	TRBJ2-5	.	TRBD2	CASSRTGTSEETQYF	TGCGCCAGCAGCCGAACCGGGACTAGCGAAGAGACCCAGTACTTC
TRBV27	TRBJ1-2	.	.	CASRGPGGTPYGYTF	TGTGCCAGCAGGGGACCGGGGGGTACCCCCTATGGCTACACCTTC
TRBV6-2/TRBV6-3	TRBJ1-1	.	TRBD1	CASSTTGGRTEAFF	TGTGCCAGCAGTACCACAGGGGGTCGCACTGAAGCTTTCTTT
TRBV9	TRBJ1-4	.	.	CASSVGTVNEKLFF	TGTGCCAGCAGCGTAGGGACAGTTAATGAAAAACTGTTTTTT
TRBV20-1	TRBJ1-5	.	TRBD1	CSASQGAGQPQHF	TGCAGTGCTAGTCAGGGGGCTGGTCAGCCCCAGCATTTT
TRBV6-6	TRBJ2-1	.	TRBD2	CASSSGLAGPRGIYNEQFF	TGTGCCAGCAGCTCGGGACTAGCGGGGCCCCGGGGGATCTACAATGAGCAGTTCTTC
TRBV7-2	TRBJ2-5	.	.	CASSLDGSLRTQYF	TGTGCCAGCAGCTTAGACGGGAGCCTACGGACCCAGTACTTC
TRBV19	TRBJ2-1	.	TRBD2	CASSIGLAGGPKYNEQFF	TGTGCCAGTAGTATCGGACTAGCGGGGGGGCCAAAATACAATGAGCAGTTCTTC
TRBV19	TRBJ2-6	.	.	CASRASGLSSGANVLTF	TGTGCCAGTAGGGCCTCGGGTCTCAGCTCTGGGGCCAACGTCCTGACTTTC
TRBV7-2	TRBJ1-1	.	.	CASSATGLGTEAFF	TGTGCCAGCAGCGCCACAGGGTTGGGGACTGAAGCTTTCTTT
TRBV6-4	TRBJ2-3	few	TRBD2	CAILSRTSGRSSLTDTQYF	TGTGCCATCTTAAGTAGGACTAGCGGGAGAAGTTCCCTCACAGATACGCAGTATTTT
TRBV9	TRBJ2-3	.	TRBD2	CASSILAGQHTDTQYF	TGTGCCAGCAGCATACTAGCGGGACAACACACAGATACGCAGTATTTT
TRBV2	TRBJ1-4	.	TRBD1	CASSEAGTGVEKLFF	TGTGCCAGCAGTGAAGCCGGGACAGGGGTCGAAAAACTGTTTTTT